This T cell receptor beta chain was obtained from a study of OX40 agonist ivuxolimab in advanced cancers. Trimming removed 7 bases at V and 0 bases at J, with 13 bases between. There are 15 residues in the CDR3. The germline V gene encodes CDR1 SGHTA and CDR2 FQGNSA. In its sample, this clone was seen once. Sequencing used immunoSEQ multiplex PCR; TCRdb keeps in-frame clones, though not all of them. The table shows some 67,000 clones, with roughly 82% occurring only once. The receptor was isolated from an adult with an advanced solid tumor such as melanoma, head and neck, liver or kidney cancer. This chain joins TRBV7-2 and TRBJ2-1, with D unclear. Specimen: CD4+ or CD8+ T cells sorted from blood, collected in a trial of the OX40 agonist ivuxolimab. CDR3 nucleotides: TGTGCCAGCAACCCCGACTCCAGCTCCTACAATGAGCAGTTCTTC. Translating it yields CASNPDSSSYNEQFF.